One sample yielded the 29 T cell receptor beta chains listed below, sequenced in a study of regulatory T cells in long-lasting Graves disease. The authors built TCR beta libraries using iRepertoire HTBI primers and Arm-PCR of CDR3 regions. TCRdb independently ran MiXCR on the multiplex PCR reads; one entry per CDR3 protein. In the table there are 400,000 to 500,000 distinct CDR3 sequences, 15% of which are singletons. Stated time point: newly diagnosed GD, antithyroid drugs for less than 3 months. RNA isolated from PBMCs was used to make the TCR library. The same data also contributed to another study, on T cells in Graves' hyperthyroidism and ophthalmopathy.

Sequenced material: peripheral blood mononuclear cells (PBMCs), taken at new diagnosis, from a patient treated with antithyroid drugs. The receptors shown here come from a woman in her 30s with Graves disease.

The sample holds a few counts of this clonotype. The rearrangement links TRBV10-3 to TRBJ1-1; perhaps TRBD1 as D (6 bases). V was shortened by 3 bases and J by 0 bases, with 14 bases between the two germline ends. CDR3 length: 16 amino acids. Per the germline V gene, CDR1 is ENHRY and CDR2 is SYGVKD. CDR3 coding DNA: TGTGCCATCAGTGATGGGGCAGGGGTTGTGAACACTGAAGCTTTCTTT. Translating gives CAISDGAGVVNTEAFF.

The chain joins TRBV24-1 to TRBJ2-1; the match to TRBD2 covers 8 bases. CDR1 and CDR2 from the germline V gene are KGHDR and SFDVKD. V gave up 5 bases and J gave up 4 bases; unmatched junction bases: 6. This CDR3 contains 15 residues. The chain's CDR3 is CATSGLAGGYNEQFF. In nucleotides, the CDR3 is TGTGCCACCAGTGGGCTAGCGGGCGGGTACAATGAGCAGTTCTTC.

Of note for this clonotype: Given a much more abundant clone one base away, this may be a read error. The V call is TRBV7-8, the J call TRBJ1-2, with 9 bases that match TRBD1. The CDR3 contains 13 residues. Germline loops: CDR1 SGHVS, CDR2 FQNEAQ. The J segment lost 8 bases and the V segment lost 8 bases, leaving 9 bases of the junction unmatched. CDR3 DNA sequence: TGTGCCAGCGGCTCCAACAGGGGGCTGGGCTACACCTTC. This encodes CASGSNRGLGYTF.

This clonotype was counted only a few times. The V and J genes are TRBV7-8 and TRBJ2-6, with D maybe TRBD1 (5 bases). The V end was cut by 3 bases, the J end by 12 bases, with 12 bases between. This CDR3 region has 13 residues. Germline V gives CDR1 SGHVS, CDR2 FQNEAQ. Here the CDR3 DNA reads TGTGCCAGCAGCTTTCCAGGGCACGCCGTCCTGACTTTC. Its translation: CASSFPGHAVLTF.

This clonotype was seen at least ten times. V gene TRBV2 combines with J gene TRBJ2-1, with 7 bases aligning to TRBD1. The germline V gene encodes CDR1 SNHLY and CDR2 FYNNEI. V lost 6 bases and J lost 1; bases outside the gene matches: 6. The CDR3 has 15 residues. DNA of the CDR3: TGTGCCAGCAGGAGACAGGGTAGGTCCTACAATGAGCAGTTCTTC. It encodes CASRRQGRSYNEQFF.

This clonotype was observed many times. The chain joins TRBV10-3 to TRBJ2-5; D not resolved. Germline V gene sequence: CDR1 ENHRY, CDR2 SYGVKD. The CDR3 is 11 residues long. V was cut by 3 bases and J by 5 bases, with 4 bases left in between. The CDR3 bases are TGTGCCATCAGTGATATGGAGACCCAGTACTTC. As protein: CAISDMETQYF.

With respect to this clonotype: One base away lies a much larger clone, so this may be a sequencing read error. V usage is TRBV2 and J usage is TRBJ2-7, with D possibly called TRBD1 or TRBD2 (5 bases each). The germline V gene has CDR1 SNHLY and CDR2 FYNNEI. V lost 7 bases, J lost 1 base, and 17 bases lay in between. CDR3 length equals 15 residues. CDR3 residues: CASKTNRDESYEQYF. The CDR3 DNA sequence: TGTGCCAGCAAAACCAACCGGGACGAATCCTACGAGCAGTACTTC. The variable domain in full, with the rest retrieved from reference TRBV2 and TRBJ2-7, is EPEVTQTPSHQVTQMGQEVILRCVPISNHLYFYWYRQILGQKVEFLVSFYNNEISEKSEIFDDQFSVERPDGSNFTLKIRSTKLEDSAMYFCASKTNRDESYEQYFGPGTRLTVT.

This clonotype has a count of ten or more. The V gene is TRBV7-2, the J gene TRBJ2-7; D gene ambiguous. Germline CDR1 and CDR2: SGHTA and FQGNSA. The CDR3 is 13 residues long. The V gene lost 5 bases and the J gene lost 4 bases, with 12 bases spanning the gap. The CDR3, as DNA: TGTGCCAGCAGCACCTTTCTGGCGTACGAGCAGTACTTC. Translating gives CASSTFLAYEQYF.

The chain employs TRBV11-3 and TRBJ2-7; D is uncertain. V was pared by 3 bases and J by 3 bases, with 6 bases between. The CDR3 extends over 12 amino acids. Germline values: CDR1 SGHNT, CDR2 YENEEA. The CDR3 coding sequence is TGTGCCAGCAGCTTCCAGATCTACGAGCAGTACTTC. Its protein is CASSFQIYEQYF.

V is TRBV10-3 and J is TRBJ2-5; 8 nucleotides line up with TRBD2. The CDR3 is made up of 14 amino acids. CDR1 and CDR2 (germline): ENHRY, SYGVKD. V was pared by 3 bases and J by 5 bases, with 5 bases of the junction left unmatched. CDR3 nucleotides: TGTGCCATCAGTGAAAGCGGGAGTAGGGAGACCCAGTACTTC. It encodes CAISESGSRETQYF.

This clonotype has at least ten counts. The chain couples TRBV28 to TRBJ2-1; weak D call: TRBD1 (6 bases). The V gene lost 4 bases and the J gene lost 6 bases, with 10 bases spanning the gap. Germline V lookup: CDR1 MDHEN, CDR2 SYDVKM. The CDR3 extends over 13 amino acids. CDR3 DNA: TGTGCCAGCAGTTCGGACAGCGCCAATGAGCAGTTCTTC. Encoded protein: CASSSDSANEQFF.

This clonotype was seen a handful of times. V gene TRBV20-1 combines with J gene TRBJ1-6, with TRBD1 identical over 7 bases. The V segment lost 5 bases and the J segment 6 bases; nucleotides outside the gene matches: 7. This CDR3 comprises 14 residues. Germline V gene lookup returns CDR1 DFQATT and CDR2 SNEGSKA (reference sequence). The CDR3 coding sequence is TGCAGTGCTCTCGCGGGGACAGTTAATTCACCCCTCCACTTT. Protein sequence: CSALAGTVNSPLHF.

This clonotype was found many times. The V and J genes are TRBV24-1 and TRBJ2-2, with no clear D. The length of the CDR3 is 13 residues. CDR1 is KGHDR and CDR2 is SFDVKD in the germline V gene. V lost 9 bases to trimming and J lost 6 bases, with 13 bases between them. As DNA, the CDR3 is TGTGCCACCGCTGCCCCGGGTGCCGGGGAGCTGTTTTTT. Protein sequence: CATAAPGAGELFF.

Comment on this clonotype: A clone one base away is much larger, so this may be a read error. The chain is built from TRBV6-1 and TRBJ1-2; 9 bases map to TRBD1. CDR3 length equals 14 residues. Per the germline V gene, CDR1 is MNHNS and CDR2 is SASEGT. The ends lost 7 bases at V and 7 bases at J; junction bases unmatched: 10. DNA for the CDR3: TGTGCCAGCAACCGGGACAGGGCCCAGGGTGGCTACACCTTC. Translated, it gives CASNRDRAQGGYTF.

The V call is TRBV12-3 or TRBV12-4, the J call TRBJ1-6, with D unresolved. The CDR3 has 15 amino acids. V was trimmed by 4 bases and J by 10 bases, leaving 17 bases between them. In DNA, the CDR3 is TGTGCCAGCAGTTACTCGGTATTATTAGGATCACCCCTCCACTTT. The encoded protein is CASSYSVLLGSPLHF.

Worth noting for this clonotype: Since a much larger clone is just one base distant, this may be a read error. As the CDR3 is not closed by the conserved phenylalanine or tryptophan, this likely results from a read error. V is TRBV7-9 and J is TRBJ1-2; TRBD1 is a possible D gene (5 bases). In germline, CDR1 is SEHNR, CDR2 FQNEAQ (reference sequence). V lost 0 bases, J lost 0 bases, and 5 bases lay in between. This CDR3 has 14 residues. Here the CDR3 reads CASSLATANYGYTL. The CDR3 DNA reads as TGTGCCAGCAGCTTAGCGACAGCTAACTATGGCTACACCCTC.

This rearrangement joins TRBV6-5 to TRBJ1-6; 11 bases map to TRBD1. The CDR3 contains 16 residues. The V and J ends lost 2 bases and 7 bases, in that order; junction bases with no gene match: 4. Germline CDR1 is MNHEY and CDR2 is SVGAGI. The CDR3 reads CASSYAGQGANSPLHF. The CDR3 DNA reads as TGTGCCAGCAGTTACGCCGGACAGGGGGCAAATTCACCCCTCCACTTT.

Ten or more counts support this clonotype. The chain uses TRBV27 and TRBJ2-7; D may be TRBD1 or TRBD2 (5 bases each). Germline lookup yields CDR1 MNHEY and CDR2 SMNVEV (reference sequence). CDR3 size: 13 residues. V was trimmed by 7 bases and J by 3 bases, leaving 13 bases between them. The CDR3 DNA reads TGTGCCAGCAAGAGGGACGGCATCTACGAGCAGTACTTC. It translates to CASKRDGIYEQYF.

The sample holds many counts of this clonotype. The J gene is TRBJ2-1, the V gene TRBV28; TRBD2 might be the D (5 bases). Germline V gives CDR1 MDHEN, CDR2 SYDVKM. The CDR3 loop spans 14 amino acids. Between the trimmed V and J ends, which lost 6 bases and 5 bases, there was a span of 14 bases. The CDR3 region has the DNA TGTGCCAGCAGGGAGGACCTACGACACAATGAGCAGTTCTTC. Translated: CASREDLRHNEQFF. The full variable domain, rest sourced from reference TRBV28 and TRBJ2-1, is DVKVTQSSRYLVKRTGEKVFLECVQDMDHENMFWYRQDPGLGLRLIYFSYDVKMKEKGDIPEGYSVSREKKERFSLILESASTNQTSMYLCASREDLRHNEQFFGPGTRLTVL.

The V call is TRBV11-2, the J call TRBJ1-2, with D perhaps TRBD1 (5 bases). Per germline, CDR1 SGHAT and CDR2 FQNNGV. The V and J ends lost 6 bases and 8 bases respectively, with 22 bases between them. The CDR3 is 15 residues long. The CDR3 sequence is CASSSHRGPVAGYTF. The CDR3 coding sequence is TGTGCCAGCAGTTCCCATCGGGGCCCCGTGGCGGGCTACACCTTC.

This clonotype showed up many times. The gene calls are TRBV2 and TRBJ2-7; the D gene is possibly TRBD2 (6 bases). CDR1 is SNHLY and CDR2 is FYNNEI in the germline V gene. Trimming pared 4 bases from V and 2 bases from J, leaving 15 bases between. The CDR3 is made up of 15 amino acids. CDR3 sequence (DNA): TGTGCCAGCAGTGTTAATACGGGAGTTACCTACGAGCAGTACTTC. Translated, it gives CASSVNTGVTYEQYF.

The chain combines TRBV20-1 with TRBJ2-1; 8 nucleotides match TRBD1. The CDR3 spans 13 residues. Trimming at V came to 3 bases and at J to 5 bases, leaving 3 bases not matched to a gene. Germline V gene lookup returns CDR1 DFQATT and CDR2 SNEGSKA (reference sequence). CDR3: CSASRGRDNEQFF. In DNA form, the CDR3 reads TGCAGTGCTAGCAGGGGGCGCGACAATGAGCAGTTCTTC.

This clonotype was seen at least ten times. The chain uses TRBV7-6 and TRBJ2-1, with TRBD2 matching 7 bases. V was pared by 5 bases and J by 6 bases, with 10 bases of the junction left unmatched. CDR1 SGHVS and CDR2 FNYEAQ come from the germline V gene. CDR3 length: 15 amino acids. CDR3: CASSLRLGGGNEQFF. DNA of the CDR3: TGTGCCAGCAGCCTGAGACTAGGCGGGGGCAATGAGCAGTTCTTC. Full variable domain (rest looked up from reference TRBV7-6 and TRBJ2-1): GAGVSQSPRYKVTKRGQDVALRCDPISGHVSLYWYRQALGQGPEFLTYFNYEAQQDKSGLPNDRFSAERPEGSISTLTIQRTEQRDSAMYRCASSLRLGGGNEQFFGPGTRLTVL.

This clonotype came up many times. V is TRBV7-9 and J is TRBJ2-1, with no clear D. V lost 5 bases and J lost 0, with 11 bases in between. This CDR3 contains 15 residues. CDR1 is SEHNR, CDR2 FQNEAQ, per germline (reference sequence). In DNA form, the CDR3 reads TGTGCCAGCAGCCGCATGAGTAACTCCTACAATGAGCAGTTCTTC. Translation: CASSRMSNSYNEQFF.

The table lists this clonotype with many counts. The chain recombines TRBV13 with TRBJ1-1; D call uncertain. Trimming took off 5 bases at V and 1 base at J, with 8 bases between the two ends. The germline gives CDR1 PRHDT, CDR2 FYEKMQ (reference sequence). CDR3 size: 13 residues. CDR3 nucleotide sequence: TGTGCCAGCAGCCCCACGACGAACACTGAAGCTTTCTTT. This encodes CASSPTTNTEAFF.

This clonotype occurred a few times. This chain connects TRBV15 to TRBJ2-1, with a tentative D call TRBD2 (5 bases). V lost 4 bases and J 0 bases, leaving 13 bases between the germline ends. The CDR3 extends over 16 amino acids. The germline gives CDR1 LNHNV, CDR2 YYDKDF (reference sequence). Here the CDR3 reads CATSTLRGSSYNEQFF. The CDR3 DNA is TGTGCCACCAGCACCCTTCGGGGAAGCTCCTACAATGAGCAGTTCTTC.

V is TRBV19 and J is TRBJ1-1; D possibly corresponds to TRBD1 (6 bases). Trimming left V 2 bases short and J 2 bases short, with 12 bases between. There are 15 residues in the CDR3. The germline V gene encodes CDR1 LNHDA and CDR2 SQIVND (reference sequence). The CDR3 loop reads CASSIYRVRNTEAFF. DNA for the CDR3: TGTGCCAGTAGTATATACAGGGTCCGTAACACTGAAGCTTTCTTT.

This clonotype occurred a few times. The J gene is TRBJ1-1, the V gene TRBV27; D is possibly TRBD1 (6 bases). The CDR3 totals 13 residues. Germline lookup yields CDR1 MNHEY and CDR2 SMNVEV (reference sequence). The V gene lost 2 bases and the J gene lost 7 bases, with 11 bases spanning the gap. The CDR3 is CASSLLRGGEAFF. Here the CDR3 DNA reads TGTGCCAGCAGTTTACTCAGGGGCGGTGAAGCTTTCTTT.

Of note for this clonotype: This clone may be a read error of a much larger clone one base away. The chain is built from TRBV12-3 or TRBV12-4 and TRBJ2-5, with 8 bases lining up with TRBD2. The CDR3 covers 12 residues. J gave up 13 bases and V 5 bases, and 9 bases lay outside the gene matches. CDR3: CASSKGLVERYF. The CDR3 DNA follows: TGTGCCAGCAGTAAGGGACTAGTCGAGCGGTACTTC.